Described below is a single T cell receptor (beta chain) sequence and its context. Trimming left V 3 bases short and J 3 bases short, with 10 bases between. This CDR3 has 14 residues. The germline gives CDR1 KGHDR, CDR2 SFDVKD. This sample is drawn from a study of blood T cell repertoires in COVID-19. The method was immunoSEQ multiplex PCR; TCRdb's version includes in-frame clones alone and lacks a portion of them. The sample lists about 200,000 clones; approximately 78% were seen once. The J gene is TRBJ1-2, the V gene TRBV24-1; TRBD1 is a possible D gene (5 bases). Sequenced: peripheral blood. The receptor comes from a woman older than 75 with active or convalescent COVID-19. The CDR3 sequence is CATSDHRTDYGYTF. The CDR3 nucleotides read TGTGCCACCAGTGATCACAGGACGGACTATGGCTACACCTTC.